The clone carrying this TCR beta chain came up once. The data belong to a study of control samples from healthy donors and cancer patients. Some clones are missing from TCRdb's copy, which holds only in-frame ones; the method was immunoSEQ multiplex PCR. The sample carries some 120,000 clones, more than 75% recorded once. Sequencing input: blood. The sequence was obtained from a woman in her 70s in good health.

For the CDR3, the DNA is TGTGCCAGCAGCTTCCCCCCCGGGGGCCGGGAGACCCAGTACTTC. Its protein product is CASSFPPGGRETQYF. V usage is TRBV11-2 and J usage is TRBJ2-5; D could derive from TRBD1 or TRBD2 (6 bases each). Trimming pared 3 bases from V and 5 bases from J, leaving 16 bases between. This CDR3 is built from 15 residues. Germline V gene lookup returns CDR1 SGHAT and CDR2 FQNNGV.